This section outlines one T cell receptor beta chain sequence together with its context. Its antigen is not known. These data come from a study of shared clonotypes between healthy human individuals. Background on the study: CD8 memory received one plate per donor, CD8 naive two, CD4 memory three and CD4 naive three. Study-level findings and limits: Across subsets, estimated richness was generally greater for naive than for memory populations. Clonotype sharing among the donors was expected to vary with sequencing depth.

Sequencing was performed with immunoSEQ multiplex PCR; in TCRdb, only in-frame clones are kept and a portion is missing. The table shows about 2.1 million clones, with about 93% occurring only once. Positive CCR7 selection of CD45RO-negative cells yielded the naive CD8 cells, and terminally differentiated effector memory CD45RA+ cells were excluded. There are 15 residues in the CDR3. Germline CDR1 MRHNA, CDR2 SNTAGT. With V trimmed by 8 bases and J by 5 bases, 13 bases remained unmatched. V usage is TRBV6-4 and J usage is TRBJ1-1; 8 nucleotides match TRBD1. The TCR originated in a young man in good health. Some clones in this sample may be carry-over from other donors' samples. The sample was naive CD8+ T cells from PBMCs. The CDR3 DNA is TGTGCCAGCGGGGGGCAGGGGGCGCGGGGTACTGAAGCTTTCTTT. Encoded protein: CASGGQGARGTEAFF.